These 12 T cell receptor beta chains were sequenced from one sample in a study of T cell clonotyping in hematopoietic cell transplantation. Clones were sequenced by immunoSEQ multiplex PCR, and TCRdb holds only the in-frame ones, with some missing. The data show about 76,000 clones, 90% to 96% seen once. As to time point: recipient sample about 28 days before transplant, after cytoreduction. The material was peripheral blood mononuclear cells, obtained before stem cell transplant. The receptors derive from a woman aged 45 to 65 with acute myeloid leukemia. Some clones in this sample may be carry-over from other donors' samples.

CDR3 region: CASSEVVSGGADTQYF. DNA of the CDR3: TGTGCCAGCAGTGAAGTAGTTAGCGGGGGGGCTGATACGCAGTATTTT. This chain joins TRBV6-1 and TRBJ2-3, with 11 bases fitting TRBD2. The CDR3 is 16 amino acids. The junction had 6 bases not matched to a gene; V was cut back by 1 base and J by 6 bases. Germline V CDR1 and CDR2: MNHNS, SASEGT.

The V call is TRBV19, the J call TRBJ2-2; D uncertain. V was clipped by 3 bases and J by 5 bases, with 7 bases between them. The V gene's germline CDR1 is LNHDA and CDR2 SQIVND (reference sequence). CDR3 length: 13 amino acids. This CDR3 reads CASSIVPTGELFF. The CDR3 DNA sequence: TGTGCCAGTAGTATCGTTCCGACCGGGGAGCTGTTTTTT.

J is TRBJ2-7 and V is TRBV11-2; 7 nucleotides match TRBD2. This CDR3 comprises 15 residues. The ends lost 4 bases at V and 1 base at J; junction bases unmatched: 7. CDR1 SGHAT and CDR2 FQNNGV come from the germline V gene. CDR3 sequence (DNA): TGTGCCAGCAGCTCGCTTCCGGGACTATCCTACGAGCAGTACTTC. This codes for CASSSLPGLSYEQYF.

The CDR3 coding sequence is TGTGCCATCAGAGGGGGGACAGGGGCTAGCAATCAGCCCCAGCATTTT. Its protein product is CAIRGGTGASNQPQHF. The chain is built from TRBV10-3 and TRBJ1-5, with 10 bases matching TRBD1. V shed 6 bases, J shed 0 bases, and the junction held 5 bases outside the gene matches. The CDR3 contains 16 residues. Germline lookup yields CDR1 ENHRY and CDR2 SYGVKD.

The V gene is TRBV5-1, the J gene TRBJ2-7, with D tentatively TRBD1 (6 bases). The V end lost 3 bases, the J end lost 6 bases, and 10 bases lay between the germline ends. This CDR3 contains 12 residues. The germline V gene has CDR1 SGHRS and CDR2 YFSETQ. DNA for the CDR3: TGCGCCAGCAGCTCACAGGGTATCGAGCAGTACTTC. It codes for CASSSQGIEQYF.

The rearrangement links TRBV6-1 to TRBJ2-3; 13 bases match TRBD2. The length of the CDR3 is 16 residues. With 4 bases clipped from V and 7 bases from J, the junction kept 8 bases outside the gene matches. Germline-derived CDR1 and CDR2 are MNHNS and SASEGT. The CDR3 is CASSGTSGGAGYTQYF. The CDR3 bases are TGTGCCAGCAGTGGCACTAGCGGGGGGGCGGGTTATACGCAGTATTTT.

The chain is built from TRBV6-5 and TRBJ1-1; TRBD1 is a possible D gene (5 bases). CDR3 length: 12 amino acids. V was cut by 5 bases and J by 5 bases, with 9 bases left in between. Germline CDR1 is MNHEY and CDR2 is SVGAGI. CDR3 protein: CASSKTGTEAFF. CDR3 DNA: TGTGCCAGCAGTAAAACAGGTACTGAAGCTTTCTTT.

The genes are TRBV6-5 and TRBJ2-7; D not certain. CDR1 is MNHEY, CDR2 SVGAGI, per germline. The CDR3 is 13 residues long. Trimming cost V 0 bases and J 5 bases, with 8 bases left between them. CDR3 loop: CASSYSGSDEQYF. The DNA of the CDR3 is TGTGCCAGCAGTTACTCCGGATCGGACGAGCAGTACTTC.

CDR3 coding DNA: TGTGCCAGCAGCTTTGCGGACTCTGGAAACACCATATATTTT. Amino acid sequence: CASSFADSGNTIYF. The chain recombines TRBV7-9 with TRBJ1-3; D gene ambiguous. The CDR3 covers 14 residues. The V end lost 3 bases, the J end lost 0 bases, and 6 bases lay between the germline ends. From germline, CDR1 is SEHNR and CDR2 FQNEAQ (reference sequence). The full variable domain, in which reference TRBV7-9 and TRBJ1-3 provide the parts outside the CDR3, is DTGVSQNPRHKITKRGQNVTFRCDPISEHNRLYWYRQTLGQGPEFLTYFQNEAQLEKSRLLSDRFSAERPKGSFSTLEIQRTEQGDSAMYLCASSFADSGNTIYFGEGSWLTVV.

The genes are TRBV2 and TRBJ2-4; 8 nucleotides line up with TRBD2. Per the germline V gene, CDR1 is SNHLY and CDR2 is FYNNEI. The V gene end was trimmed by 10 bases and the J gene end by 8 bases; junction bases not matched to a gene: 4. This CDR3 has 11 amino acids. CDR3 sequence (DNA): TGTGCCACTATAGCGGGATACATTCAGTACTTC. It codes for CATIAGYIQYF.

The genes are TRBV9 and TRBJ2-3; D is undetermined. V lost 3 bases and J 5 bases, leaving 10 bases between the germline ends. Per germline, CDR1 SGDLS and CDR2 YYNGEE. The CDR3 runs 13 residues. In DNA form, the CDR3 reads TGTGCCAGCAGCGCCCTCACACAAGATACGCAGTATTTT. Its protein is CASSALTQDTQYF.

V and J are TRBV19 and TRBJ2-1; D call uncertain. V lost 3 bases and J 6 bases, leaving 12 bases between the germline ends. Germline CDR1 and CDR2: LNHDA and SQIVND (reference sequence). The CDR3 is 14 residues long. The CDR3 sequence: CASSIQREGNEQFF. The CDR3, as DNA: TGTGCCAGTAGTATCCAGCGCGAAGGCAATGAGCAGTTCTTC.